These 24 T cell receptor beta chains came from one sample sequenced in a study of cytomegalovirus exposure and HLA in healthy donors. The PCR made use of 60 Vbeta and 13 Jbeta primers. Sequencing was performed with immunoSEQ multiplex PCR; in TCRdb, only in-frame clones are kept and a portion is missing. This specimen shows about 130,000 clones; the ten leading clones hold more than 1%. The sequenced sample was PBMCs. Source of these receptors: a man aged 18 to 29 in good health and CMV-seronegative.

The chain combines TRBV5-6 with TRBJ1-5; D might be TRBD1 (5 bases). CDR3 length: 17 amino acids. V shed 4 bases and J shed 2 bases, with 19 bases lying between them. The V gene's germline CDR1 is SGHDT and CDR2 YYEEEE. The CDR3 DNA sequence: TGTGCCAGCAGCAACCTCCGGGACTCAAGGGGCAATCAGCCCCAGCATTTT. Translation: CASSNLRDSRGNQPQHF.

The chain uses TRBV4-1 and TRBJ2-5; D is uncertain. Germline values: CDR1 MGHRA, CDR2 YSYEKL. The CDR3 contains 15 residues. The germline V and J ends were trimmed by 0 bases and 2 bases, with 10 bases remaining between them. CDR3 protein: CASSQEAVWQETQYF. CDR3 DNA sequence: TGCGCCAGCAGCCAAGAAGCCGTCTGGCAAGAGACCCAGTACTTC.

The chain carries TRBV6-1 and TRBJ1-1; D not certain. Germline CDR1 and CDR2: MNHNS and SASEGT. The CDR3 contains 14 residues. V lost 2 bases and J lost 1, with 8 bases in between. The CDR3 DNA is TGTGCCAGCAGTGAACGAGGTTCGAACACTGAAGCTTTCTTT. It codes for CASSERGSNTEAFF.

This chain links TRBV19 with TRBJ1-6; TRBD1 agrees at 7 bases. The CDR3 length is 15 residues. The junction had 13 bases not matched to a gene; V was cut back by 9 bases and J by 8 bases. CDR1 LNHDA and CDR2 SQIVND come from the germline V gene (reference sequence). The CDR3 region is CASQKRGTVDSPLHF. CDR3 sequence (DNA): TGTGCCAGCCAGAAACGAGGGACAGTAGATTCACCCCTCCACTTT.

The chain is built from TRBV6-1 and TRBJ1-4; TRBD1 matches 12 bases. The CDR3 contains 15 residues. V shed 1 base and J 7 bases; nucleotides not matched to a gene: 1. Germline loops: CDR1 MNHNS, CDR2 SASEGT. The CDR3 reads CASSEGGQGAEKLFF. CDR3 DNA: TGTGCCAGCAGTGAAGGGGGACAGGGGGCTGAAAAACTGTTTTTT.

The CDR3 DNA reads as TGTGCCAGCAGCGTACGGGGGAACACTGAAGCTTTCTTT. It specifies CASSVRGNTEAFF. The J gene is TRBJ1-1, the V gene TRBV7-9; D gene ambiguous. Germline V gene sequence: CDR1 SEHNR, CDR2 FQNEAQ (reference sequence). This CDR3 has 13 amino acids. Trimming stripped 5 bases from V and 1 base from J, with 8 bases between.

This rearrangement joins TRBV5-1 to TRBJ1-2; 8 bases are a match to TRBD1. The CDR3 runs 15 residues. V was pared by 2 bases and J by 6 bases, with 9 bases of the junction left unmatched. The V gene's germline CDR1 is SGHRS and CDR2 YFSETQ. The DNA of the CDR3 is TGCGCCAGCAGCTTCTCGGACAGGGAGTACCATGGCTACACCTTC. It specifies CASSFSDREYHGYTF. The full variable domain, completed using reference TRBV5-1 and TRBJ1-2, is KAGVTQTPRYLIKTRGQQVTLSCSPISGHRSVSWYQQTPGQGLQFLFEYFSETQRNKGNFPGRFSGRQFSNSRSEMNVSTLELGDSALYLCASSFSDREYHGYTFGSGTRLTVV.

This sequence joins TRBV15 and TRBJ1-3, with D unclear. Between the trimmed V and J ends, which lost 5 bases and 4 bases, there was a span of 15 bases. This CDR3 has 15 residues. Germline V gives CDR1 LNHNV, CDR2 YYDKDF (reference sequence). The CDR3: CATSLSARAGNTIYF. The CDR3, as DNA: TGTGCCACCAGCCTCTCCGCGAGGGCGGGAAACACCATATATTTT.

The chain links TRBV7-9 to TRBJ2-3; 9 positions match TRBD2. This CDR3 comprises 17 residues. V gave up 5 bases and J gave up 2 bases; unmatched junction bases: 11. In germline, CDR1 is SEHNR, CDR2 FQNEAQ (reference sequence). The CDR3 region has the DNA TGTGCCAGCAGCGACGGGACTAGCCGAACTCCCACAGATACGCAGTATTTT. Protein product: CASSDGTSRTPTDTQYF.

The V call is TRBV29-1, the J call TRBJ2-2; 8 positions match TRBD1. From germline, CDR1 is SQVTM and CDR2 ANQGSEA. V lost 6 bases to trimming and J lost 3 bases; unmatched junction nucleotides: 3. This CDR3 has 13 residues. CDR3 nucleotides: TGCAGCGTCAAGACAGGGGACACCGGGGAGCTGTTTTTT. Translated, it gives CSVKTGDTGELFF.

CDR3 in DNA: TGTGCCAGCAGCCCCCTATCAGGGGAGGGCTCCTACGAGCAGTACTTC. Translation gives CASSPLSGEGSYEQYF. The chain combines TRBV9 with TRBJ2-7; D is perhaps TRBD2 (7 bases). The V end was cut by 4 bases, the J end by 0 bases, with 17 bases between. The CDR3 runs to 16 residues. The germline V gene has CDR1 SGDLS and CDR2 YYNGEE.

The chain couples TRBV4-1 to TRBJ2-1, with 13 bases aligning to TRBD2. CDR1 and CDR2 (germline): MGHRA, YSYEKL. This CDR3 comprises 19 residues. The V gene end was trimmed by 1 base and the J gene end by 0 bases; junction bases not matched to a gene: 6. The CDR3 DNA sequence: TGCGCCAGCAGCCAAGGACTAGCGGGAGGATGGGCCTCCTACAATGAGCAGTTCTTC. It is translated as CASSQGLAGGWASYNEQFF.

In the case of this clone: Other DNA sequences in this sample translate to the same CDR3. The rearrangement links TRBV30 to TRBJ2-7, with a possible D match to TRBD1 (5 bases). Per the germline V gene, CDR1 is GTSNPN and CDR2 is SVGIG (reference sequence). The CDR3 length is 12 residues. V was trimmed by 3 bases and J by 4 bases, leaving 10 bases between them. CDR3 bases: TGTGCCTGGAGGACAGAATCTTACGAGCAGTACTTC. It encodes CAWRTESYEQYF.

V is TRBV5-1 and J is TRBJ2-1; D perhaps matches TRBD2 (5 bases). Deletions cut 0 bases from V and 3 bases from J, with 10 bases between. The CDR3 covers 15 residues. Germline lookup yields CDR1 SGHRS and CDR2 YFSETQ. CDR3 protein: CASSLEGLHYNEQFF. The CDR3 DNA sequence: TGCGCCAGCAGCTTGGAAGGACTCCACTACAATGAGCAGTTCTTC.

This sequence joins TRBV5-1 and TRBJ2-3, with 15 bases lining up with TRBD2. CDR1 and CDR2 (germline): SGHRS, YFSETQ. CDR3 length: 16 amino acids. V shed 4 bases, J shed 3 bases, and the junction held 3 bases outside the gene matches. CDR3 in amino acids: CASSQGTSGGTDTQYF. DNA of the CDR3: TGCGCCAGCAGCCAAGGGACTAGCGGGGGGACAGATACGCAGTATTTT.

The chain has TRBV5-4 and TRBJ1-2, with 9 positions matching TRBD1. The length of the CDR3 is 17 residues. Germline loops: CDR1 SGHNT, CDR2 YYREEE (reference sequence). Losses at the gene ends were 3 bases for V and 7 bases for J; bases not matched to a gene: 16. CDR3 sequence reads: CASSSPTRNRGPSGYTF. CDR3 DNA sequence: TGTGCCAGCAGCTCCCCGACCAGAAACAGGGGGCCCTCTGGCTACACCTTC.

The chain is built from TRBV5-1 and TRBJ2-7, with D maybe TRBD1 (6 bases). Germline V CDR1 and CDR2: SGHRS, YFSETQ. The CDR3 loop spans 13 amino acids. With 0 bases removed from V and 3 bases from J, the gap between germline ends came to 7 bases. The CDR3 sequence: CASSLAQGYEQYF. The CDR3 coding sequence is TGCGCCAGCAGCTTGGCACAGGGCTACGAGCAGTACTTC. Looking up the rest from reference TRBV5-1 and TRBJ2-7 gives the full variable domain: KAGVTQTPRYLIKTRGQQVTLSCSPISGHRSVSWYQQTPGQGLQFLFEYFSETQRNKGNFPGRFSGRQFSNSRSEMNVSTLELGDSALYLCASSLAQGYEQYFGPGTRLTVT.

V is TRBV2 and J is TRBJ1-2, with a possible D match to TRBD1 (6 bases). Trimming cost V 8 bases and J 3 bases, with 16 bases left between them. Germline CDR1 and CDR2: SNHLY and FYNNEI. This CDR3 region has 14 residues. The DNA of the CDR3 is TGTGCCAGCGGATGGGGGGGCAAGGACTATGGCTACACCTTC. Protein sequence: CASGWGGKDYGYTF.

In nucleotides, the CDR3 is TGTGCCAGCAGCCCCTCACCGCGGGAGTCCTACGAGCAGTACTTC. Its translation is CASSPSPRESYEQYF. V gene TRBV5-5 combines with J gene TRBJ2-7; 7 nucleotides align to TRBD2. The ends lost 4 bases at V and 1 base at J; junction bases unmatched: 8. Per germline, CDR1 SGHKS and CDR2 YYEKEE (reference sequence). This CDR3 has 15 amino acids.

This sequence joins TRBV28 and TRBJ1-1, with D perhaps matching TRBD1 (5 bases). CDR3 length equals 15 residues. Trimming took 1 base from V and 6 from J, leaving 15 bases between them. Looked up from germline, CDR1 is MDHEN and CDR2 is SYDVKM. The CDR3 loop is CASSLSLAQTAEAFF. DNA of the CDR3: TGTGCCAGCAGTTTATCCCTTGCCCAGACAGCTGAAGCTTTCTTT.

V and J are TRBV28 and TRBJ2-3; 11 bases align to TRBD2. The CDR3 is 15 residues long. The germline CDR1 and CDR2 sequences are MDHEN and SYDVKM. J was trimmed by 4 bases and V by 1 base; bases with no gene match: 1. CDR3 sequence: CASSLSGLAADTQYF. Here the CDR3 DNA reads TGTGCCAGCAGTTTATCGGGACTAGCGGCAGATACGCAGTATTTT.

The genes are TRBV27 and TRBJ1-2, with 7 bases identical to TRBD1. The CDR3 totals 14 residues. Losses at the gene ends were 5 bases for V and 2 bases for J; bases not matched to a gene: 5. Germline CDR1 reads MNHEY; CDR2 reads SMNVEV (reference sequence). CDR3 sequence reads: CASSPGTVNYGYTF. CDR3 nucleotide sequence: TGTGCCAGCAGTCCCGGGACAGTCAACTATGGCTACACCTTC.

The CDR3 bases are TGTGCCATCAATGGCGAGGACACTGAAGCTTTCTTT. It encodes CAINGEDTEAFF. The chain employs TRBV10-3 and TRBJ1-1; no firm D call. This CDR3 contains 12 residues. Trimming shortened V by 7 bases and J by 3 bases, and 9 bases separated the two germline ends. The V gene's germline CDR1 is ENHRY and CDR2 SYGVKD.

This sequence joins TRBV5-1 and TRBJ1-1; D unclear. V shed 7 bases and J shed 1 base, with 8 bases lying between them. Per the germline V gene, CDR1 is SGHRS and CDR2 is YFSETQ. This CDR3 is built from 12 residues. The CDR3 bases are TGCGCCAGCTCCCGAGGGAACACTGAAGCTTTCTTT. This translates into CASSRGNTEAFF.